This TCR beta chain was found in a study of cytomegalovirus exposure and HLA in healthy donors. General study points: Data from an earlier analysis indicated that most TCR beta V segments were productive either about 90% or about 30% of the time.

V was pared by 7 bases and J by 7 bases, with 6 bases of the junction left unmatched. Germline lookup yields CDR1 SNHLY and CDR2 FYNNEI. This CDR3 has 13 residues. A remark on this clone: Its specificity is not known.

The PCR contained 60 Vbeta and 13 Jbeta primers. The method was immunoSEQ multiplex PCR; TCRdb's version includes in-frame clones alone and lacks a portion of them. In all, the sample yields 200,000 to 250,000 clones. The chain employs TRBV2 and TRBJ1-5, with TRBD1 matching 8 bases. Sequenced material: PBMCs. The clonotype comes from a woman aged 25 to 39 in good health and CMV-seropositive. This CDR3 is CASTSDREQPQHF. The CDR3 bases are TGTGCCAGCACCTCGGACAGGGAACAGCCCCAGCATTTT.